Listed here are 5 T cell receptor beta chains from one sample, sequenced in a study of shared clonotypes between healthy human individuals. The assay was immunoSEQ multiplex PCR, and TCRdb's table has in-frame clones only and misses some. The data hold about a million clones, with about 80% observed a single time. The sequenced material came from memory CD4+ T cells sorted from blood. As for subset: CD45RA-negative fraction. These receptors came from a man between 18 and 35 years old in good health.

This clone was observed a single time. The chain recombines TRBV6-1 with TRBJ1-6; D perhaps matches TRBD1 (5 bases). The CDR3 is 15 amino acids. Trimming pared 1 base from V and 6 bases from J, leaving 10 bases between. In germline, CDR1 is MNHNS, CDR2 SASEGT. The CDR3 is CASSEVGRANSPLHF. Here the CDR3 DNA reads TGTGCCAGCAGTGAAGTAGGCAGGGCTAATTCACCCCTCCACTTT.

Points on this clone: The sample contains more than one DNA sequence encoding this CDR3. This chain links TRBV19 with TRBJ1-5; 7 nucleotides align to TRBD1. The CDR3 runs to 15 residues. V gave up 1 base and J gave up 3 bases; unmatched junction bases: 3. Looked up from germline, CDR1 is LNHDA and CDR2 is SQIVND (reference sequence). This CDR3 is CASSIGQGANQPQHF. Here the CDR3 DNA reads TGTGCCAGTAGTATAGGACAGGGAGCCAATCAGCCCCAGCATTTT. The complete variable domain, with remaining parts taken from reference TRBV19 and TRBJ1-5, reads DGGITQSPKYLFRKEGQNVTLSCEQNLNHDAMYWYRQDPGQGLRLIYYSQIVNDFQKGDIAEGYSVSREKKESFPLTVTSAQKNPTAFYLCASSIGQGANQPQHFGDGTRLSIL.

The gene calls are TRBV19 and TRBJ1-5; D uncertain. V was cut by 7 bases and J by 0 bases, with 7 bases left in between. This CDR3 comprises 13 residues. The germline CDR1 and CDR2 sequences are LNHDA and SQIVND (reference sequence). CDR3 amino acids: CASTTNSNQPQHF. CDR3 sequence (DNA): TGTGCCAGTACGACAAATAGCAATCAGCCCCAGCATTTT.

The DNA for the CDR3 is TGTGCCAGCAGGGTGAACACAGATACGCAGTATTTT. This translates into CASRVNTDTQYF. V gene TRBV2 combines with J gene TRBJ2-3; D uncertain. The CDR3 is made up of 12 amino acids. Looked up from germline, CDR1 is SNHLY and CDR2 is FYNNEI. V was cut by 6 bases and J by 2 bases, with 6 bases left in between.

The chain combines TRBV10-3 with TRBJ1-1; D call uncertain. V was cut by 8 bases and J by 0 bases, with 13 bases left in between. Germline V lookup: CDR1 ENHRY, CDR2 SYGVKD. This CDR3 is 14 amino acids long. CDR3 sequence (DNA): TGTGCCATCTCCGCCGGAACCTTGAACACTGAAGCTTTCTTT. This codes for CAISAGTLNTEAFF.